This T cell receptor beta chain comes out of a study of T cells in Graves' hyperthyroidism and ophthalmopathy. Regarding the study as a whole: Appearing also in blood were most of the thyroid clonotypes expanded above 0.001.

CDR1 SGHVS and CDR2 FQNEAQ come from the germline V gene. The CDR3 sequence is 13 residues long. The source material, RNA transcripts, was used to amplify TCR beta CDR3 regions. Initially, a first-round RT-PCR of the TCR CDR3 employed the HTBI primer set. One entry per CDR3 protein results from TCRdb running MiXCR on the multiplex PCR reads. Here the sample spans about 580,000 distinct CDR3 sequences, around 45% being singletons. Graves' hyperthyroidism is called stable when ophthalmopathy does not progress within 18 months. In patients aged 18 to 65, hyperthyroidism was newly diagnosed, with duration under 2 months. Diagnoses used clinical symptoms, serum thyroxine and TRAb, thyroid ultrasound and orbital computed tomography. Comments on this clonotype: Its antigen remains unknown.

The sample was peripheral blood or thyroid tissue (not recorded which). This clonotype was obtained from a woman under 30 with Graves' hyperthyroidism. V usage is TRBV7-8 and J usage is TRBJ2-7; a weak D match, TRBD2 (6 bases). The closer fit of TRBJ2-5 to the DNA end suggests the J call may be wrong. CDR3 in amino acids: CASRRGRRETQYF. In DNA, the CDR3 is TGTGCCAGCAGAAGAGGGAGGAGAGAGACCCAGTACTTC.